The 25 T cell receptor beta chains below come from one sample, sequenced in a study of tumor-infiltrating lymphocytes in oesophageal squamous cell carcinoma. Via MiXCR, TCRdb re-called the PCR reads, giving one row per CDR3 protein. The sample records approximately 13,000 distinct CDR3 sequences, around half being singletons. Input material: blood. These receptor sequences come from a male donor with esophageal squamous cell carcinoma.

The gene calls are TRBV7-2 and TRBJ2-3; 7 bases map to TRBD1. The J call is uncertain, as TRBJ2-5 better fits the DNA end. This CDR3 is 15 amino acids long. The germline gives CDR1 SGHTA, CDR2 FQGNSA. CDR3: CASSLWAGGQETQYF. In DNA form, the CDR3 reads TGTGCCAGCAGCTTATGGGCAGGGGGACAAGAGACCCAGTACTTC.

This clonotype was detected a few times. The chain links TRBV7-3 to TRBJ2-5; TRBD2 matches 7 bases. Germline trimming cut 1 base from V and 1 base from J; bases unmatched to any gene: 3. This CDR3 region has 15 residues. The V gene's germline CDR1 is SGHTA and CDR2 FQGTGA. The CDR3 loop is CASSLSSGGQETQYF. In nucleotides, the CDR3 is TGTGCCAGCAGCTTAAGTTCGGGGGGCCAAGAGACCCAGTACTTC.

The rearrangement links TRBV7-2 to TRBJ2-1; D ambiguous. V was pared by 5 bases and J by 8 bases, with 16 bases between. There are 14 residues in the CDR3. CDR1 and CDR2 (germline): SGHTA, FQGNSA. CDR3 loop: CASSIGSLGDEQFF. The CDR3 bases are TGTGCCAGCAGCATAGGATCGCTTGGGGATGAGCAGTTCTTC. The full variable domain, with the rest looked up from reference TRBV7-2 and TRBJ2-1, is GAGVSQSPSNKVTEKGKDVELRCDPISGHTALYWYRQSLGQGLEFLIYFQGNSAPDKSGLPSDRFSAERTGGSVSTLTIQRTQQEDSAVYLCASSIGSLGDEQFFGPGTRLTVL.

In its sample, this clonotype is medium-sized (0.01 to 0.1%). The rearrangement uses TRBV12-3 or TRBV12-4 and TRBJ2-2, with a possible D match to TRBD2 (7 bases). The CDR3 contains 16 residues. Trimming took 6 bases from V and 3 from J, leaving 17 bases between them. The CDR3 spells CASSPRGGGDTGELFF. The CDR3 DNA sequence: TGTGCCAGCAGCCCCCGGGGAGGGGGGGACACCGGGGAGCTGTTTTTT.

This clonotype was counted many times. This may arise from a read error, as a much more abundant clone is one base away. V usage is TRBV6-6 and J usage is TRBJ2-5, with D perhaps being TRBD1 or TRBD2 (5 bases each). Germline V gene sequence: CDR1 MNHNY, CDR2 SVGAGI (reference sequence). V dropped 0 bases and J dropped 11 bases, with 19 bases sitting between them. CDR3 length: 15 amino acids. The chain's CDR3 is CASSYSRDGLNEQYF. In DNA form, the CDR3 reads TGTGCCAGCAGTTACTCGAGGGACGGTCTCAATGAGCAGTACTTC.

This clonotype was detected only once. The CDR3 DNA follows: TGTATCTCTTTTGGCTGGCAAGAGACCCAGTACTTC. Translated: CISFGWQETQYF. The J gene is TRBJ2-5, the V gene TRBV7-5. TRBV7-5 is flagged as a pseudogene. This CDR3 spans 12 amino acids.

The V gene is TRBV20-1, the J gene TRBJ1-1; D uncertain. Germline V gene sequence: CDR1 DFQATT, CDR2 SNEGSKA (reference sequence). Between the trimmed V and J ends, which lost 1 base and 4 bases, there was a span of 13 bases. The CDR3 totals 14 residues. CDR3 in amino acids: CSARGGSAVTEAFF. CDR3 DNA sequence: TGCAGTGCTAGAGGAGGGAGTGCGGTCACTGAAGCTTTCTTT.

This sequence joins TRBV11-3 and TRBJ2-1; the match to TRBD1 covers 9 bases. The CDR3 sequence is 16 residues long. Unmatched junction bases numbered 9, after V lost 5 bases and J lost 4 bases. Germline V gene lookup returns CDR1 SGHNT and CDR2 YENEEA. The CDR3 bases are TGTGCCAGCAGCCCGCGACAGGGACAGGGATACAATGAGCAGTTCTTC. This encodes CASSPRQGQGYNEQFF.

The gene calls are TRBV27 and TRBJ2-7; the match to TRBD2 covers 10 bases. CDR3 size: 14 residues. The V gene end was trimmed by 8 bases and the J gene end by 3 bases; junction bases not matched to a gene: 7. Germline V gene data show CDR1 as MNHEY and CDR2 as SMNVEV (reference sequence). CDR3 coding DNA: TGTGCCAGCCCACTAGCGGGATGGAACTACGAGCAGTACTTC. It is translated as CASPLAGWNYEQYF.

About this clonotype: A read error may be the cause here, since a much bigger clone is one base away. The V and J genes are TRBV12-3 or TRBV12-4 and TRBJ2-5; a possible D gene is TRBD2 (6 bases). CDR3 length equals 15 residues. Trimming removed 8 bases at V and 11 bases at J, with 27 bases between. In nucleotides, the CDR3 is TGTGCCAGCGGTGCGTTGGCGGGATCCTACAATGAGCAGTACTTC. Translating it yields CASGALAGSYNEQYF.

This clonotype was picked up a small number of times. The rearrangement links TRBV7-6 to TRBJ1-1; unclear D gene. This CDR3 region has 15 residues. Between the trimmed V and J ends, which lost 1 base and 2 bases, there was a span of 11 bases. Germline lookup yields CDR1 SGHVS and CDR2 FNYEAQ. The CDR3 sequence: CASSLGLGRNTEAFF. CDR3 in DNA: TGTGCCAGCAGCTTAGGCCTTGGCAGAAACACTGAAGCTTTCTTT.

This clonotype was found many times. CDR3 DNA: TGTGCCAGCACCAGGGTAAACAATTCACCCCTCCACTTT. The encoded protein is CASTRVNNSPLHF. The J gene is TRBJ1-6, the V gene TRBV28; TRBD1 is a possible D gene (5 bases). Germline-derived CDR1 and CDR2 are MDHEN and SYDVKM. This CDR3 spans 13 amino acids. Trimming left V 7 bases short and J 7 bases short, with 11 bases between.

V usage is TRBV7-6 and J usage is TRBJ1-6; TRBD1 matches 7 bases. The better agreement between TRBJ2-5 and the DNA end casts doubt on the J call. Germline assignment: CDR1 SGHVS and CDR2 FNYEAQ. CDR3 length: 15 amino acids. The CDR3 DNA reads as TGTGCCAGCAGCTTTGGACAGGCGCCCCAAGAGACCCAGTACTTC. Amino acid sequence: CASSFGQAPQETQYF.

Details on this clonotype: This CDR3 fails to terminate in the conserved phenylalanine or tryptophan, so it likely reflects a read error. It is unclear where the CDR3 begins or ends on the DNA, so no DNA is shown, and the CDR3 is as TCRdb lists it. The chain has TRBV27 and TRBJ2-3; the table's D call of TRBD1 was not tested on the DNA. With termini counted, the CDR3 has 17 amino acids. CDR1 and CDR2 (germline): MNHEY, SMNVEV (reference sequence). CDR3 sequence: CASSLRTGDNSPLHFGN.

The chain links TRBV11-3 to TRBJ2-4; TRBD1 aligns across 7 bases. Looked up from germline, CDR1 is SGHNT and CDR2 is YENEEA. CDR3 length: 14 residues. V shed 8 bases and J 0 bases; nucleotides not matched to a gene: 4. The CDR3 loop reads CASADRLAKNIQYF. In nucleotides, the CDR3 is TGTGCCAGCGCGGACAGGCTAGCCAAAAACATTCAGTACTTC.

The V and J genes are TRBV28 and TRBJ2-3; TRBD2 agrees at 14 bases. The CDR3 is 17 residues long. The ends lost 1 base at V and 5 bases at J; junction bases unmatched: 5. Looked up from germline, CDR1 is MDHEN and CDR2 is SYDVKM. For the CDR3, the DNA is TGTGCCAGCAGTTTATCCAGACTAGCGGGAGGGATAGATACGCAGTATTTT. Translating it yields CASSLSRLAGGIDTQYF.

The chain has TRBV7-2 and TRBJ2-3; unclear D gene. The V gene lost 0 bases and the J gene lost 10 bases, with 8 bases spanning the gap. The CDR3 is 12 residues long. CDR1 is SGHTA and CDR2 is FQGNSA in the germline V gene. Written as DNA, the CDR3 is TGTGCCAGCAGCTTAGCCCCAAAAGCGCAGTATTTT. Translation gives CASSLAPKAQYF.

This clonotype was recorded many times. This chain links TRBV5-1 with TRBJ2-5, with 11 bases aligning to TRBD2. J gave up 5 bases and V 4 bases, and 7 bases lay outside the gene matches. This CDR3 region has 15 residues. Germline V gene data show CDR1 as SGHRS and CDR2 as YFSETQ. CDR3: CASSETSGSDETQYF. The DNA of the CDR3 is TGCGCCAGCAGCGAAACTAGCGGGAGTGATGAGACCCAGTACTTC.

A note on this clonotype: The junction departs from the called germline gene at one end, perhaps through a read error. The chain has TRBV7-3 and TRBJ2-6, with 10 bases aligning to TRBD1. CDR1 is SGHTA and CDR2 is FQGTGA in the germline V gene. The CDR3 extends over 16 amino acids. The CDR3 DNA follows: TGTGCCGGCAGTCGACAGGGGGCCGATGGGGCCAACGTCCTGACTTTC. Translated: CAGSRQGADGANVLTF.

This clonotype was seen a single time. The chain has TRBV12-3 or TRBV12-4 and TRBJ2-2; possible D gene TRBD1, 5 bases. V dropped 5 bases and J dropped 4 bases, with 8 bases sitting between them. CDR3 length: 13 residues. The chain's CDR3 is CASSNRGTGELFF. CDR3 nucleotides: TGTGCCAGCAGTAATAGGGGCACCGGGGAGCTGTTTTTT.

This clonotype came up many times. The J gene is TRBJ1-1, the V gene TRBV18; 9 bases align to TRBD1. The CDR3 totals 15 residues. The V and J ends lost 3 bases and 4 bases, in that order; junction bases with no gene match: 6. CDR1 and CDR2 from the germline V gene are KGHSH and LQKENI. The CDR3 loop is CASSPTGGRGTEAFF. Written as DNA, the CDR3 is TGTGCCAGCTCACCCACAGGGGGCCGGGGCACTGAAGCTTTCTTT.

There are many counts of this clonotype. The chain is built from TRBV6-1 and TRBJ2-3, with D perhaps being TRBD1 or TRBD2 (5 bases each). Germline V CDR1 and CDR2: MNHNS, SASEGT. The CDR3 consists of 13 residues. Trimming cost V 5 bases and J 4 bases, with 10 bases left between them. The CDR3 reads CASSYGGADTQYF. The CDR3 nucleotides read TGTGCCAGCAGTTATGGGGGTGCAGATACGCAGTATTTT.

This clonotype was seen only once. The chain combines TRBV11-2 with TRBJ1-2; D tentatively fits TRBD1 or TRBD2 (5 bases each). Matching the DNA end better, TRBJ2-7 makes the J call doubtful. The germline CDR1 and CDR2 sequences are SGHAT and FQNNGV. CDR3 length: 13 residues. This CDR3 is CASSLGGPTEQYF. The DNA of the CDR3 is TGTGCCAGCAGCTTAGGGGGACCCACCGAGCAGTACTTC.

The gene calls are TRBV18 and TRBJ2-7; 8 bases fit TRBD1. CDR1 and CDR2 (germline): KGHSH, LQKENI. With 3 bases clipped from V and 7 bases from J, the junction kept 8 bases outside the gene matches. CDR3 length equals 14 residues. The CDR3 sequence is CASSPVQGDNEQYF. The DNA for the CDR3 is TGTGCCAGCTCACCGGTACAGGGGGACAATGAGCAGTACTTC.

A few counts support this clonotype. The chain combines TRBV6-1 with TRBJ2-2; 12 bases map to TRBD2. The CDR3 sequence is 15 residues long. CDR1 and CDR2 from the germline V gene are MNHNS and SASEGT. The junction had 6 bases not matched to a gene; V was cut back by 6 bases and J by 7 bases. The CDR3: CASRLGLAGYGELFF. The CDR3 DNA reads TGTGCCAGCAGGCTGGGACTAGCGGGTTACGGGGAGCTGTTTTTT.